This TCR beta chain was observed in a study of T cell responses to AZD1222 COVID-19 vaccine. Broader study findings: Clonal diversity was possibly underestimated, and white British individuals and females predominated among donors. In the spike-specific TCR repertoire, nearly half reportedly target unmutated variant regions. The repertoires were collected only after the peak T cell response. Vaccine-associated CD4 TCRs ranged over spike, dominating at 160-218 and 743-854.

CDR1 and CDR2 (germline): LNHDA, SQIVND (reference sequence). The germline V and J ends were trimmed by 4 bases and 4 bases, with 10 bases remaining between them. The CDR3 length is 14 residues. A word on this clone: Its antigen is still unknown.

Profiling relied on immunoSEQ multiplex PCR, and the TCRdb table lists in-frame clones only, not all of them. This table has 80,000 to 95,000 clones, roughly 88% appearing once. The source material was peripheral blood, sampled on day 0 of MenACWY control vaccination. The receptor's source is an adult in good health. This chain uses TRBV19 with TRBJ1-4; D uncertain. CDR3 loop: CASSTRYDNEKLFF. The CDR3 bases are TGTGCCAGTAGTACCCGATATGATAATGAAAAACTGTTTTTT.